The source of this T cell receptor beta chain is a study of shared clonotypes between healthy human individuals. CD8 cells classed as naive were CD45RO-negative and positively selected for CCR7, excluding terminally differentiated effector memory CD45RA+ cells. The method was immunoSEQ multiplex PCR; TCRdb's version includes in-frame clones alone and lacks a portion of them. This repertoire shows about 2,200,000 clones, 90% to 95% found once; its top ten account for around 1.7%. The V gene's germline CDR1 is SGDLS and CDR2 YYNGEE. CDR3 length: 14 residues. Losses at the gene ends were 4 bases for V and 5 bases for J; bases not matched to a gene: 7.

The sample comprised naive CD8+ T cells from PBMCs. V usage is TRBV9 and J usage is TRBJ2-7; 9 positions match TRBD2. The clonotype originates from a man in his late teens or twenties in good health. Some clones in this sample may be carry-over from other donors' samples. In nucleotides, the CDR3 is TGTGCCAGCAGCATCACTAGCGGGTCGGACGAGCAGTACTTC. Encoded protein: CASSITSGSDEQYF.